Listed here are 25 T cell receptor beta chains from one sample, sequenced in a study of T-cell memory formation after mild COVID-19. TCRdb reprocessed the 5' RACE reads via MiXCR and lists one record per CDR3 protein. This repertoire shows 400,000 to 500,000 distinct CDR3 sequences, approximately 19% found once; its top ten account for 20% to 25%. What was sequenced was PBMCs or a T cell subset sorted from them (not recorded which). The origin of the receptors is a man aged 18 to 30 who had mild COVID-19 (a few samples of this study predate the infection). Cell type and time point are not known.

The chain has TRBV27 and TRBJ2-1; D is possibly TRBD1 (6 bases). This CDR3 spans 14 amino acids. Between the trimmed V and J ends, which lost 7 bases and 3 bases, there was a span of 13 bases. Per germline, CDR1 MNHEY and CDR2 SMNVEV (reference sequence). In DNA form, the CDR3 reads TGTGCCAGCAAACGAGGGGGACGCTACAATGAGCAGTTCTTC. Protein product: CASKRGGRYNEQFF.

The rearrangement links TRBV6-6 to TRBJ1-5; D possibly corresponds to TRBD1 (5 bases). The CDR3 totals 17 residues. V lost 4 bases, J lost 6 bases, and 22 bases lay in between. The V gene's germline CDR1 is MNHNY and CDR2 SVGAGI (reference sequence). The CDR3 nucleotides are TGTGCCAGCAGTTTATCCCGGGATCCAGGGTGGAGTCAGCCCCAGCATTTT. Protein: CASSLSRDPGWSQPQHF.

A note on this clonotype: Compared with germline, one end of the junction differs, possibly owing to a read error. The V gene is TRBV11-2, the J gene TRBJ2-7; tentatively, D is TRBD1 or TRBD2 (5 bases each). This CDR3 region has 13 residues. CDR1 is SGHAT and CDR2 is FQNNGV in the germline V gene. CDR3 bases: TGTGCCAGCAGCCCAGAGGCAGGGAGCTTCACAGTATTC. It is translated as CASSPEAGSFTVF.

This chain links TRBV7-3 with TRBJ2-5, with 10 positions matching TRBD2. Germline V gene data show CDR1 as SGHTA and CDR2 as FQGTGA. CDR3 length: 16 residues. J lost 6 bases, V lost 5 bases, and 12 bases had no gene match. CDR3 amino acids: CASSPLPSGSPQTQYF. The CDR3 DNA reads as TGTGCCAGCAGCCCCCTCCCTAGCGGGAGCCCGCAGACCCAGTACTTC.

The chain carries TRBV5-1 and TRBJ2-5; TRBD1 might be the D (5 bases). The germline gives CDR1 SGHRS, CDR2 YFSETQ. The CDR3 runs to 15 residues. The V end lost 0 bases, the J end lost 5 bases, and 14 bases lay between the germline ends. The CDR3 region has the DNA TGCGCCAGCAGCTTGGCGGCTACAGGTTTTGAGACCCAGTACTTC. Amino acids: CASSLAATGFETQYF. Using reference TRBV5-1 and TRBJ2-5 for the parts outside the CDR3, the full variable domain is KAGVTQTPRYLIKTRGQQVTLSCSPISGHRSVSWYQQTPGQGLQFLFEYFSETQRNKGNFPGRFSGRQFSNSRSEMNVSTLELGDSALYLCASSLAATGFETQYFGPGTRLLVL.

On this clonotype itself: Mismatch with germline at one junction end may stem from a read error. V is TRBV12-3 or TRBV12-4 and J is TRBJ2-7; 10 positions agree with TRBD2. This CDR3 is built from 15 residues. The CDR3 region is CASTLTSGAAYEQYF. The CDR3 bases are TGTGCCAGCACTTTAACTAGCGGGGCCGCCTACGAGCAGTACTTC.

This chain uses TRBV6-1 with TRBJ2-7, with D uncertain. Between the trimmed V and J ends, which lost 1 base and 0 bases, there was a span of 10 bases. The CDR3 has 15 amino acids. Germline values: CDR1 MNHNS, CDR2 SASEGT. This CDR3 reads CASSEVVPTSYEQYF. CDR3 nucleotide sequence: TGTGCCAGCAGTGAAGTGGTTCCCACCTCCTACGAGCAGTACTTC.

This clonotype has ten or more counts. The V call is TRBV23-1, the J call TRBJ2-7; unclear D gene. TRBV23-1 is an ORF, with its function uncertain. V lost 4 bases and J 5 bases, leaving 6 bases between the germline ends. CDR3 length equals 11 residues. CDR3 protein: CASSRKDEQYV. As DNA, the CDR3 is TGCGCCAGCAGTCGGAAGGACGAGCAGTACGTC.

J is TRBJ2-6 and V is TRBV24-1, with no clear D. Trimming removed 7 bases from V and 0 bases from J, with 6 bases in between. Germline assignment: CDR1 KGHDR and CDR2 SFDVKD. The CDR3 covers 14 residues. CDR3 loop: CATSTSSGANVLTF. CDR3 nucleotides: TGTGCCACCAGCACAAGCTCTGGGGCCAACGTCCTGACTTTC.

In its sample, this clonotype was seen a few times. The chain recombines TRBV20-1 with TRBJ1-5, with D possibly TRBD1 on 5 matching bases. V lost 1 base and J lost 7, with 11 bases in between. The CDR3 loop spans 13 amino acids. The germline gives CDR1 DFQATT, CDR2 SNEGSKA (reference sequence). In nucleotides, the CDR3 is TGCAGTGCTAGAGGGGGGACGGGGCAGCCCCAGCATTTT. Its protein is CSARGGTGQPQHF.

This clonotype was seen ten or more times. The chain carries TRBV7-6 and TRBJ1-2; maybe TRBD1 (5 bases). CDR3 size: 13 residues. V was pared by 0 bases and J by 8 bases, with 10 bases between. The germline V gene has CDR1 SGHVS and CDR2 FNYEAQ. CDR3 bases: TGTGCCAGCAGCTTAGCTGGGGGGGACGGCTACACCTTC. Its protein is CASSLAGGDGYTF.

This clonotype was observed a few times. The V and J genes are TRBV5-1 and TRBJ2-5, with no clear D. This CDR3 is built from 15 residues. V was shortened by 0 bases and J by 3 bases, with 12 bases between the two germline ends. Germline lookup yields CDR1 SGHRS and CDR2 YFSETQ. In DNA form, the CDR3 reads TGCGCCAGCAGCTTGGCATACCCTCCCAAAGAGACCCAGTACTTC. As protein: CASSLAYPPKETQYF.

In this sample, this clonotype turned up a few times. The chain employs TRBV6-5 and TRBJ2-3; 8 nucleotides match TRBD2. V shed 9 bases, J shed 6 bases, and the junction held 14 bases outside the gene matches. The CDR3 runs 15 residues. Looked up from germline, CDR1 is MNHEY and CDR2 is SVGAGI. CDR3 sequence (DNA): TGTGCCAGGGGTAGAGCGAGCGGGGGTCGGGATACGCAGTATTTT. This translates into CARGRASGGRDTQYF.

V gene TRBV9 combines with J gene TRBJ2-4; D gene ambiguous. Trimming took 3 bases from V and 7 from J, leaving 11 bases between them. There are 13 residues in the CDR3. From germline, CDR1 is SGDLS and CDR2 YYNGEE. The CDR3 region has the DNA TGTGCCAGCAGCGACCGATTAAATAACATTCAGTACTTC. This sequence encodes CASSDRLNNIQYF.

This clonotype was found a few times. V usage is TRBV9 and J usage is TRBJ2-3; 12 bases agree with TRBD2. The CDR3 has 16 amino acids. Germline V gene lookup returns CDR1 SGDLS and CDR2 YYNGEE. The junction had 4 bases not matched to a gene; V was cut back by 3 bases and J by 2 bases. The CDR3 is CASSAGLAGTTDTQYF. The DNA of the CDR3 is TGTGCCAGCAGCGCCGGACTAGCGGGGACCACAGATACGCAGTATTTT.

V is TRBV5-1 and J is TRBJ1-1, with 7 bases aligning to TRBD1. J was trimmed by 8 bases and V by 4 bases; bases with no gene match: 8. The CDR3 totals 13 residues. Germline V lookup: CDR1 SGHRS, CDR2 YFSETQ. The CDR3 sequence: CASSPGGGYEAFF. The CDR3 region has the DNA TGCGCCAGCAGCCCAGGGGGAGGCTACGAAGCTTTCTTT. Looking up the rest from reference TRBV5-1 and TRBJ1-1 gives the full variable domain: KAGVTQTPRYLIKTRGQQVTLSCSPISGHRSVSWYQQTPGQGLQFLFEYFSETQRNKGNFPGRFSGRQFSNSRSEMNVSTLELGDSALYLCASSPGGGYEAFFGQGTRLTVV.

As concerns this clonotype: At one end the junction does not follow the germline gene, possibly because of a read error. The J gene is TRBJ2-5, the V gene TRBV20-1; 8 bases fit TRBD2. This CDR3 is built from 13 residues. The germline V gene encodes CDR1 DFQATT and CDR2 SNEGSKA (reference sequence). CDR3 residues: CRARLAPQETQYF. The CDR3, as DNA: TGCAGAGCTAGACTAGCGCCTCAAGAGACCCAGTACTTC.

CDR3 region: CASSSTESYQPQHF. CDR3 nucleotides: TGTGCCAGCAGTTCCACAGAAAGCTATCAGCCCCAGCATTTT. This sequence joins TRBV9 and TRBJ1-5, with no clear D. Trimming took 5 bases from V and 5 from J, leaving 14 bases between them. The CDR3 extends over 14 amino acids. CDR1 and CDR2 from the germline V gene are SGDLS and YYNGEE.

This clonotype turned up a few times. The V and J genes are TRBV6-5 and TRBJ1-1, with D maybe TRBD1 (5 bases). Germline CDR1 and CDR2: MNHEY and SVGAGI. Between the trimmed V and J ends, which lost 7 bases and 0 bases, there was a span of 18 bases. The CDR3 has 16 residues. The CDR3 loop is CASTQDRGVMNTEAFF. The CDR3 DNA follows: TGTGCCAGCACCCAGGACCGGGGGGTCATGAACACTGAAGCTTTCTTT.

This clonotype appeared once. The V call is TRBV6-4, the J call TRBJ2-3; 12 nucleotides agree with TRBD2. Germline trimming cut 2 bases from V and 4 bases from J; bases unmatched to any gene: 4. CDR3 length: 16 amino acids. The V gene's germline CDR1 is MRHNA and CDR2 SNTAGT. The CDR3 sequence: CASSDRTSGASDTQYF. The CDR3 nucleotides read TGTGCCAGCAGTGACCGGACTAGCGGGGCATCAGATACGCAGTATTTT.

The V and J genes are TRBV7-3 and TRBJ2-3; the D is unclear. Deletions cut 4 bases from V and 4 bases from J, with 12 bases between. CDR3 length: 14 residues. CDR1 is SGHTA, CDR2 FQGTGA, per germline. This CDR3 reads CASSYDPSADTQYF. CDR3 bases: TGTGCCAGCAGCTATGACCCGTCGGCAGATACGCAGTATTTT.

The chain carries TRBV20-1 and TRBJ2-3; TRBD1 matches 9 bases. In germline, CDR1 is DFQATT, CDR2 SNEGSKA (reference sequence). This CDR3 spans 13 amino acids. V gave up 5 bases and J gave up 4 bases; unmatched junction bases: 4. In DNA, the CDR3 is TGCAGTGCTGGGGACAGGGTTGCAGATACGCAGTATTTT. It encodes CSAGDRVADTQYF.

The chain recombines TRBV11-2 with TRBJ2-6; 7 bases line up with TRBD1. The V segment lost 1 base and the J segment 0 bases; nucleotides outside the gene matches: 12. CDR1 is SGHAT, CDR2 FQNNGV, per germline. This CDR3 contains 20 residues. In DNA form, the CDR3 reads TGTGCCAGCAGCTTAGTCATAGACCGGGACAGTAGCTCTGGGGCCAACGTCCTGACTTTC. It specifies CASSLVIDRDSSSGANVLTF.

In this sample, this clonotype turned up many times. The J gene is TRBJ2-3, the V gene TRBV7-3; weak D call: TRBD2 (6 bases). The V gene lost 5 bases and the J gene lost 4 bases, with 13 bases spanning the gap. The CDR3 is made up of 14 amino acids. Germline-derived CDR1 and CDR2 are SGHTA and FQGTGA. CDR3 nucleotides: TGTGCCAGCAGCCCCTTTGCGGGGTCAGATACGCAGTATTTT. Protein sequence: CASSPFAGSDTQYF.

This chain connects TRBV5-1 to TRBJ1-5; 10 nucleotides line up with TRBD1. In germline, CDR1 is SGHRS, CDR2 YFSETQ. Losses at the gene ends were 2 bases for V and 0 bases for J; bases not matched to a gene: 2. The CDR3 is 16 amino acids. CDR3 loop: CASSFGTGDSNQPQHF. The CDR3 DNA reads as TGCGCCAGCAGCTTTGGGACAGGGGATAGCAATCAGCCCCAGCATTTT.